The clone carrying this TCR beta chain was observed a few times. Its antigen is undetermined. The sample comes from a study of T-cell reconstitution after alpha-beta-depleted transplantation in children. General study results and limits: Alpha-beta T cells about two months after transplant reportedly derived from several hundred expanded graft clones. Surviving recipient T cells and thymic progenitors underlay high day-60 TCRbeta diversity in some patients. Fresh T-cell production supplied most of the T-cell counts and diversity seen one year after transplant.

CDR1 and CDR2 (germline): SGHTA, FQGNSA. Trimming stripped 3 bases from V and 6 bases from J, with 14 bases between. The CDR3 extends over 14 amino acids. Researchers prepared the TCRbeta library using unique molecular identifiers, the study reports. TCRdb independently ran MiXCR on the PCR reads; one entry per CDR3 protein. The sample lists approximately 300,000 distinct CDR3 sequences, almost 8% occurring once. The chain links TRBV7-2 to TRBJ1-1; TRBD1 might be the D (5 bases). The source of this sequence is a female patient aged 2-10 years who had a stem cell transplant for Fanconi anemia, so the T cells may come from the graft donor. The starting material was peripheral blood, obtained 360 days after TCRalphabeta/CD19-depleted stem cell transplant. The CDR3 coding sequence is TGTGCCAGCAGCTTCTCTTCCCAGGGATCTGAAGCTTTCTTT. This translates into CASSFSSQGSEAFF.